This TCR beta chain was retrieved from a study of cytomegalovirus exposure and HLA in healthy donors. Primers: 60 Vbeta forward and 13 Jbeta reverse. The method was immunoSEQ multiplex PCR; TCRdb's version includes in-frame clones alone and lacks a portion of them. The specimen's table records 68,000 or so clones. Between the trimmed V and J ends, which lost 6 bases and 0 bases, there was a span of 10 bases. The CDR3 loop spans 14 amino acids. CDR1 and CDR2 (germline): SGHRS, YFSETQ. The chain couples TRBV5-1 to TRBJ1-3; D is ambiguous. This TCR came from a female donor in good health and CMV-seropositive. Sequencing used PBMCs. CDR3 sequence: CASTSGSSGNTIYF. In DNA form, the CDR3 reads TGCGCCAGCACCAGTGGGAGCTCTGGAAACACCATATATTTT.